These 21 T cell receptor beta chains came from one sample sequenced in a study of blood T cell repertoires in COVID-19. The table came from immunoSEQ multiplex PCR; TCRdb's copy has only in-frame clones and leaves some out. The table has 240,000 or so clones, 70% to 85% seen once. The material sequenced was peripheral blood. These receptors all stem from a woman at least 80 years old with acute or convalescent COVID-19.

V is TRBV5-1 and J is TRBJ1-6; perhaps TRBD1 as D (5 bases). CDR3 length equals 17 residues. The germline gives CDR1 SGHRS, CDR2 YFSETQ. Trimming shortened V by 0 bases and J by 5 bases, and 15 bases separated the two germline ends. The CDR3: CASSLVSDTFNNSPLHF. CDR3 nucleotide sequence: TGCGCCAGCAGCTTGGTTTCGGACACGTTTAATAATTCACCCCTCCACTTT.

This clone came up a few times. The rearrangement joins TRBV29-1 to TRBJ1-1, with 8 bases matching TRBD1. The V gene's germline CDR1 is SQVTM and CDR2 ANQGSEA. J lost 1 base, V lost 6 bases, and 7 bases had no gene match. The CDR3 covers 14 residues. The CDR3 coding sequence is TGCAGCGTAGCGGACAGGGCGCCGAACACTGAAGCTTTCTTT. Translation: CSVADRAPNTEAFF.

The J gene is TRBJ1-2, the V gene TRBV28; TRBD1 matches at 7 bases. Trimming removed 7 bases from V and 0 bases from J; junction bases left unmatched: 8. Looked up from germline, CDR1 is MDHEN and CDR2 is SYDVKM. This CDR3 spans 15 amino acids. The CDR3 region has the DNA TGTGCCAGCATACCCTTGGGGACAGCTAACTATGGCTACACCTTC. Protein: CASIPLGTANYGYTF.

This chain joins TRBV19 and TRBJ2-1; TRBD1 agrees at 7 bases. This CDR3 comprises 14 residues. The germline gives CDR1 LNHDA, CDR2 SQIVND (reference sequence). V lost 6 bases, J lost 7 bases, and 9 bases stayed unmatched. The CDR3 reads CASSVGGTWNEQFF. As DNA, the CDR3 is TGTGCCAGTAGCGTAGGGGGCACGTGGAATGAGCAGTTCTTC.

The chain uses TRBV6-6 and TRBJ1-2; D might be TRBD1 (6 bases). Trimming removed 6 bases from V and 8 bases from J, with 10 bases in between. This CDR3 comprises 11 residues. Germline lookup yields CDR1 MNHNY and CDR2 SVGAGI (reference sequence). CDR3 residues: CASRGQPGYTF. CDR3 DNA: TGTGCCAGCAGAGGACAGCCCGGCTACACCTTC.

The V call is TRBV6-6, the J call TRBJ2-1; 9 bases map to TRBD2. Germline V gives CDR1 MNHNY, CDR2 SVGAGI (reference sequence). The V and J ends lost 4 bases and 4 bases, in that order; junction bases with no gene match: 5. The CDR3 is made up of 15 amino acids. In DNA form, the CDR3 reads TGTGCCAGCAGTTCGGCGGGGGGGCCTTACAATGAGCAGTTCTTC. As protein: CASSSAGGPYNEQFF.

The chain couples TRBV19 to TRBJ1-1; perhaps TRBD1 as D (6 bases). The V gene lost 5 bases and the J gene lost 4 bases, with 26 bases spanning the gap. Per the germline V gene, CDR1 is LNHDA and CDR2 is SQIVND (reference sequence). CDR3 length equals 18 residues. CDR3 in amino acids: CASSAIAFVRGEGTEAFF. The DNA for the CDR3 is TGTGCCAGTAGTGCCATAGCCTTCGTCAGGGGCGAAGGCACTGAAGCTTTCTTT.

CDR3 in amino acids: CASRRTGTGDSPLHF. CDR3 sequence (DNA): TGTGCCAGTAGAAGGACCGGGACAGGGGATTCACCCCTCCACTTT. The chain combines TRBV19 with TRBJ1-6; 10 nucleotides line up with TRBD1. Germline lookup yields CDR1 LNHDA and CDR2 SQIVND (reference sequence). Trimming cost V 6 bases and J 8 bases; bases outside gene matches: 7. The CDR3 spans 15 residues.

V gene TRBV5-1 combines with J gene TRBJ2-7; the match to TRBD2 covers 11 bases. After removal of 0 bases from V and 4 bases from J, the junction contained 9 bases not matched to a gene. This CDR3 comprises 17 residues. Germline assignment: CDR1 SGHRS and CDR2 YFSETQ. The CDR3 loop reads CASSLGSLAGGKYEQYF. The CDR3 DNA reads TGCGCCAGCAGCTTGGGTTCCCTAGCGGGAGGTAAATACGAGCAGTACTTC.

V and J are TRBV5-1 and TRBJ2-1, with TRBD2 identical over 14 bases. This CDR3 is 17 amino acids long. Germline CDR1 SGHRS, CDR2 YFSETQ. Germline trimming cut 4 bases from V and 4 bases from J; bases unmatched to any gene: 7. The CDR3 region is CASSPRLAGGPYNEQFF. The DNA of the CDR3 is TGCGCCAGCAGCCCTCGACTAGCGGGGGGGCCTTACAATGAGCAGTTCTTC.

This clone was observed a single time. J is TRBJ2-3 and V is TRBV25-1, with TRBD2 matching over 13 bases. The V segment lost 6 bases and the J segment 2 bases; nucleotides outside the gene matches: 2. The germline gives CDR1 MGHDK, CDR2 SYGVNS. The CDR3 has 15 residues. CDR3 residues: CASRTSGRNTDTQYF. The CDR3 DNA sequence: TGTGCCAGCAGGACTAGCGGGAGGAACACAGATACGCAGTATTTT.

Notes on this clone: This same CDR3 is encoded by further DNA sequences in the sample. The CDR3 DNA reads as TGTGCCAGCAGTTACGACAGGGGCCCCTACAATGAGCAGTTCTTC. Amino acids: CASSYDRGPYNEQFF. This rearrangement joins TRBV6-5 to TRBJ2-1; TRBD1 aligns across 8 bases. CDR1 is MNHEY, CDR2 SVGAGI, per germline. The V gene end was trimmed by 2 bases and the J gene end by 2 bases; junction bases not matched to a gene: 2. The CDR3 has 15 residues.

The chain employs TRBV11-1 and TRBJ2-4; 8 bases are a match to TRBD1. Germline V gives CDR1 SGHAT, CDR2 FQDESV (reference sequence). V lost 5 bases, J lost 2 bases, and 8 bases stayed unmatched. The CDR3 sequence is 16 residues long. CDR3 DNA: TGTGCCAGCAGCCTGAACGACAGGGGCTCCAAAAACATTCAGTACTTC. Its translation is CASSLNDRGSKNIQYF.

V usage is TRBV6-6 and J usage is TRBJ2-3; D not resolved. The V and J ends lost 9 bases and 1 base respectively, with 14 bases between them. This CDR3 comprises 14 residues. Germline V lookup: CDR1 MNHNY, CDR2 SVGAGI (reference sequence). In DNA form, the CDR3 reads TGTGCCAGTTCCAACCGTGCGGGCACAGATACGCAGTATTTT. This sequence encodes CASSNRAGTDTQYF.

The rearrangement links TRBV6-6 to TRBJ2-2, with 7 bases fitting TRBD1. The V segment lost 4 bases and the J segment 3 bases; nucleotides outside the gene matches: 5. CDR3 length: 15 residues. Germline CDR1 is MNHNY and CDR2 is SVGAGI (reference sequence). CDR3 DNA: TGTGCCAGCAGTTTGCCAGGGGGTCACACCGGGGAGCTGTTTTTT. This codes for CASSLPGGHTGELFF.

The chain is built from TRBV5-1 and TRBJ1-6; tentatively, D is TRBD1 (5 bases). V lost 0 bases to trimming and J lost 8 bases, with 12 bases between them. CDR1 and CDR2 from the germline V gene are SGHRS and YFSETQ. CDR3 length: 15 amino acids. The CDR3 loop is CASSLDQGRYSPLHF. As DNA, the CDR3 is TGCGCCAGCAGCTTGGACCAGGGCAGATATTCACCCCTCCACTTT.

The gene calls are TRBV27 and TRBJ1-2; TRBD1 aligns across 9 bases. With 6 bases clipped from V and 7 bases from J, the junction kept 9 bases outside the gene matches. The CDR3 has 14 amino acids. Germline V gene data show CDR1 as MNHEY and CDR2 as SMNVEV (reference sequence). This CDR3 is CASRFPGQGGGYTF. The CDR3 nucleotides read TGTGCCAGCAGGTTCCCGGGACAGGGAGGTGGCTACACCTTC.

The gene calls are TRBV6-5 and TRBJ2-7, with 7 positions matching TRBD1. CDR3 length: 12 amino acids. Germline CDR1 and CDR2: MNHEY and SVGAGI. V was pared by 5 bases and J by 5 bases, with 3 bases of the junction left unmatched. CDR3 in amino acids: CASSMTGNEQYF. CDR3 DNA sequence: TGTGCCAGCAGTATGACAGGGAACGAGCAGTACTTC.

The chain carries TRBV4-3 and TRBJ2-2; TRBD1 aligns across 8 bases. The CDR3 contains 16 residues. V shed 4 bases and J 3 bases; nucleotides not matched to a gene: 7. Germline V CDR1 and CDR2: LGHNA, YSLEER. This chain's CDR3 is CASSPGQGWYTGELFF. The CDR3 bases are TGCGCCAGCAGCCCCGGACAGGGATGGTACACCGGGGAGCTGTTTTTT.

The chain recombines TRBV6-5 with TRBJ1-6; TRBD1 is a possible D gene (6 bases). Germline-derived CDR1 and CDR2 are MNHEY and SVGAGI. This CDR3 spans 14 amino acids. V lost 10 bases and J 6 bases, leaving 16 bases between the germline ends. CDR3 residues: CAIGGAGVNSPLHF. CDR3 DNA: TGTGCCATCGGTGGGGCAGGGGTTAATTCACCCCTCCACTTT.

DNA of the CDR3: TGCGCCAGCAGACCGAGGGAGGGAATGGGCTATGGCTACACCTTC. As protein: CASRPREGMGYGYTF. This rearrangement joins TRBV5-1 to TRBJ1-2; no definite D call. V lost 5 bases to trimming and J lost 4 bases, with 18 bases between them. The CDR3 covers 15 residues. Germline CDR1 and CDR2: SGHRS and YFSETQ. The full variable domain, rest sourced from reference TRBV5-1 and TRBJ1-2, is KAGVTQTPRYLIKTRGQQVTLSCSPISGHRSVSWYQQTPGQGLQFLFEYFSETQRNKGNFPGRFSGRQFSNSRSEMNVSTLELGDSALYLCASRPREGMGYGYTFGSGTRLTVV.